Listed below are T cell receptor beta chains from one sample, sequenced in a study of long-term antiretroviral therapy in people with HIV. Measured with immunoSEQ multiplex PCR; TCRdb has only the in-frame clones, and not every one. Of some 25,000 clones listed, approximately 82% are singletons. Here the sequenced sample was unsorted PBMCs, taken 3 years after starting antiretroviral therapy. The receptors originated from a man aged 18 to 29 with HIV. Each CDR3 is given with its conserved first and last residue. A D gene is named only where the DNA matches it firmly. Only part of the rows carry a size: once, few, many, or a class if the clone is expanded.

J	D	V	size	DNA	CDR3
TRBJ1-6	NA	TRBV18	NA	TGTGCCAGCTCCCCCACCGGACAGCTTAATTCACCCCTCCACTTT	CASSPTGQLNSPLHF
TRBJ1-5	NA	TRBV6-1	NA	TGTGCCAGCAGTGGGGCCAGCCATAGCAATCAGCCCCAGCATTTT	CASSGASHSNQPQHF
TRBJ1-2	NA	TRBV28	once	TGTGCCAGCAGTTTATTCAGGGCGGGGGGCTACACCTTC	CASSLFRAGGYTF
TRBJ1-2	TRBD1	TRBV27	NA	TGTGCCAGCAGGACACAGGGGCTTGGCTACACCTTC	CASRTQGLGYTF
TRBJ2-4	NA	TRBV5-1	NA	TGCGCCAGCAGCTTAATTCTATCGCTCGAGCTTGCCAAAAACATTCAGTACTTC	CASSLILSLELAKNIQYF
TRBJ2-3	NA	TRBV7-9	NA	TGTGCCAGCAGCTCCGGGGCCAGCACAGATACGCAGTATTTT	CASSSGASTDTQYF
TRBJ1-6	NA	TRBV28	NA	TGTGCCAGCAGTTCCCGACATTATTCACCCCTCCACTTT	CASSSRHYSPLHF
TRBJ2-5	NA	TRBV5-1	NA	TGCGCCAGCAGCTTGGCCGTTGGGCCAAAAGAGACCCAGTACTTC	CASSLAVGPKETQYF
TRBJ2-1	TRBD2	TRBV7-9	NA	TGTGCCAGCAGCTGGGTGCTAGCGGGGTACAATGAGCAGTTCTTC	CASSWVLAGYNEQFF
TRBJ1-3	NA	TRBV5-1	NA	TGCGCCAGCAGCTTCTCAGGGGACGGAAACACCATATATTTT	CASSFSGDGNTIYF
TRBJ2-7	TRBD1	TRBV19	NA	TGTGCCAGTAGACAGGACAGGGGGCTATCCTACGAGCAGTACTTC	CASRQDRGLSYEQYF
TRBJ2-3	NA	TRBV7-8	NA	TGTGCCAGCAGCTTAGTGGGTGGGCACACAGATACGCAGTATTTT	CASSLVGGHTDTQYF
TRBJ2-2	NA	TRBV7-2	NA	TGTGCCAGCAGCTTAACACGAGCGGGTTCGAACACCGGGGAGCTGTTTTTT	CASSLTRAGSNTGELFF
TRBJ1-5	NA	TRBV10-3	NA	TGTGCCATCAGTGAGTCCGTGGGCCCGAATCAGCCCCAGCATTTT	CAISESVGPNQPQHF
TRBJ1-5	NA	TRBV19	NA	TGTGCCAGTACCAACCAGGGGAGTCATCAGCCCCAGCATTTT	CASTNQGSHQPQHF
TRBJ1-2	NA	TRBV2	once	TGTGCCAGCAGTGAAGCGTCAGTCTATGGCTACACCTTC	CASSEASVYGYTF
TRBJ2-5	NA	TRBV14	NA	TGTGCCAGCAGACAAGGGGGCCAAGAGACCCAGTACTTC	CASRQGGQETQYF
TRBJ2-2	NA	TRBV27	NA	TGTGCCAGCAGTGCTAACACCGGGGAGCTGTTTTTT	CASSANTGELFF
TRBJ2-3	NA	TRBV27	NA	TGTGCCAGCATTCCGCCCGGGCAGGGGCCCCCCACAGATACGCAGTATTTT	CASIPPGQGPPTDTQYF
TRBJ1-1	NA	TRBV29-1	NA	TGCAGCGTTGTCCCGGGGCCCACTGAAGCTTTCTTT	CSVVPGPTEAFF
TRBJ2-4	NA	TRBV27	NA	TGTGCCAGCAGCGCCATGGGGGGCAAAAACATTCAGTACTTC	CASSAMGGKNIQYF
TRBJ2-3	TRBD2	TRBV19	NA	TGTGCCAGTAGCTCTTTCGGACTAGCGGCTAGCACAGATACGCAGTATTTT	CASSSFGLAASTDTQYF
TRBJ1-1	TRBD1	TRBV10-2	NA	TGCGCCAGCAGTGAACAGGGGTTAGCTGAAGCTTTCTTT	CASSEQGLAEAFF
TRBJ2-1	NA	TRBV29-1	NA	TGCAGCGTTGTTTTCTATGAGCAGTTCTTC	CSVVFYEQFF
TRBJ2-1	NA	TRBV6-4	NA	TGTGCCAGCAGCCACGGCCAGGAGGAGAATGAGCAGTTCTTC	CASSHGQEENEQFF
TRBJ2-7	TRBD1	TRBV19	NA	TGTGCCAGTAGTGTGAGGGGACAGGGCATGTACGAGCAGTACTTC	CASSVRGQGMYEQYF
TRBJ1-4	TRBD1	TRBV11-2	NA	TGTGCCAGCAGCTTAGGGGACAGGGGGCGCGGAGATGAAAAACTGTTTTTT	CASSLGDRGRGDEKLFF
TRBJ1-5	NA	TRBV10-3	NA	TGTGCCATCAGTTCGGGACTCAGCCGCGATCAGCCCCAGCATTTT	CAISSGLSRDQPQHF
TRBJ2-1	TRBD2	TRBV19	NA	TGTGCCAGTAGGACTAGCGGTGGAACGTTCAATGAGCAGTTCTTC	CASRTSGGTFNEQFF
TRBJ2-7	NA	TRBV2	NA	TGTGCCAGCACCTACACCCAAGGGGACTACGAGCAGTACTTC	CASTYTQGDYEQYF
TRBJ1-2	TRBD1	TRBV23-1	once	TGCGCCAGCAGACCCTTGGGACAGGGGGCTTGCTACACCTTC	CASRPLGQGACYTF
TRBJ1-2	NA	TRBV6-5	NA	TGTGCCAGCAGACGGACCTATGGCTACACCTTC	CASRRTYGYTF
TRBJ2-5	NA	TRBV12-5	NA	TGTGCTAGTGGTTTGGGTTCCGGGACCCCGGAAGAGACCCAGTACTTC	CASGLGSGTPEETQYF
TRBJ2-1	NA	TRBV6-6	NA	TGTGCCAGCAGTTACCCCATAGACAGGCAGAATGAGCAGTTCTTC	CASSYPIDRQNEQFF
TRBJ2-5	TRBD2	TRBV7-9	NA	TGTGCAGTTCGCGGGGGGGCAGGGGAGACCCAGTACTTC	CAVRGGAGETQYF
TRBJ2-3	NA	TRBV7-8	once	TGTGCCAGCAGCTCGGATAGGGGGGTCAGCACAGATACGCAGTATTTT	CASSSDRGVSTDTQYF
TRBJ1-4	NA	TRBV27	NA	TGTGCCAGCAGTTTCTCTGGGGAGGATGAAAAACTGTTTTTT	CASSFSGEDEKLFF
TRBJ1-5	NA	TRBV27	few	TGTGCCAGCAGCCCCGGGAGAGGAAACAATCAGCCCCAGCATTTT	CASSPGRGNNQPQHF
TRBJ1-1	NA	TRBV28	NA	TGTGCCAGCAGCCCCCCGGAGCTCATGAACACTGAAGCTTTCTTT	CASSPPELMNTEAFF
TRBJ2-3	TRBD2	TRBV9	NA	TGTGCCAGCAACGGGCGCGGGGGGGCGGCAGATACGCAGTATTTT	CASNGRGGAADTQYF
TRBJ1-4	TRBD1	TRBV28	NA	TGTGCCAGTCGGAGGGACAGGGGCCCAGAAAAACTGTTTTTT	CASRRDRGPEKLFF
TRBJ1-3	NA	TRBV9	once	TGTGCCAGCAGCGGGGGGTTGTTAAACACCATATATTTT	CASSGGLLNTIYF
TRBJ1-5	NA	TRBV4-2	few	TGTGCCAGCAGCCAAAGTACCAGGGAGAATCAGCCCCAGCATTTT	CASSQSTRENQPQHF
TRBJ1-4	NA	TRBV2	NA	TGTGCCAGCACCAATATACCCCTGGGCGGGGAAAAACTGTTTTTT	CASTNIPLGGEKLFF
TRBJ1-2	TRBD1	TRBV27	NA	TGTGCCAGCAGTGGAACAGGGGGGAGAAATGGCTACACCTTC	CASSGTGGRNGYTF
TRBJ1-2	TRBD1	TRBV5-1	few	TGCGCCAGCAGCTTGCCCCGGACAGGGAAGACTGATGGCTACACCTTC	CASSLPRTGKTDGYTF
TRBJ2-5	NA	TRBV27	NA	TGTGCCAGCAGTTCCGACTACGAAGAGACCCAGTACTTC	CASSSDYEETQYF
TRBJ2-3	NA	TRBV11-2	NA	TGTGCCAGCAGCTTAGCCTTTGCAGATACGCAGTATTTT	CASSLAFADTQYF
TRBJ2-3	TRBD2	TRBV6-4	NA	TGTGCCAGCAGTGGGACTAGCATGGGAGATACGCAGTATTTT	CASSGTSMGDTQYF
TRBJ1-6	NA	TRBV6-5	NA	TGTGCCAGCAGTTACTTTCGGGCTACCGAACAAGCACCCCTCCACTTT	CASSYFRATEQAPLHF
TRBJ1-1	NA	TRBV11-3	NA	TGTGCCAGCAGCTTGGACAGTAACACTGAAGCTTTCTTT	CASSLDSNTEAFF
TRBJ2-4	TRBD1	TRBV30	NA	TGTGCCTTGGCCGGGACAGGGGTCCTCTCTATTCAGTACTTC	CALAGTGVLSIQYF
TRBJ2-2	NA	TRBV6-6	NA	TGTGCCAGCAGCACAGGGGGGGGAACCGGGGAGCTGTTTTTT	CASSTGGGTGELFF
TRBJ2-3	NA	TRBV5-1	NA	TGCGCCAGCAGCTTGGCAGGAGCTAGCACAGATACGCAGTATTTT	CASSLAGASTDTQYF
TRBJ1-2	TRBD1	TRBV9	NA	TGTGCCAGCAGGGGGACAGGGAGGAACTATGGCTACACCTTC	CASRGTGRNYGYTF